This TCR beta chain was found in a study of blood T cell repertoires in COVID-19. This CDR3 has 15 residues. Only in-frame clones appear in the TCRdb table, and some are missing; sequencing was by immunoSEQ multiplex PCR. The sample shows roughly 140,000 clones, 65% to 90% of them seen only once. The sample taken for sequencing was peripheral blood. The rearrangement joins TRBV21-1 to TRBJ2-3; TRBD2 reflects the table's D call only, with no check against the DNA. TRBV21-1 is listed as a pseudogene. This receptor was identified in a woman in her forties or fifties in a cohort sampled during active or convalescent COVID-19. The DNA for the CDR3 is TGTGCCAGCAGCAAAGAAGTAGCGGGGGTTAATACGCAGTATTTT. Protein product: CASSKEVAGVNTQYF.